This entry features one T cell receptor (beta chain) sequence. Its antigen is unknown. Use of 60 Vbeta and 13 Jbeta primers characterized the PCR. Authors' processing steps: Around 11 million shared chains were among tens of millions of unique TCR beta chains counted in a later analysis. TCRdb's copy holds only in-frame clones and misses some; the assay was immunoSEQ multiplex PCR. V, J and clone size derive from that table, while D and trimming were established from the DNA sequence. This sample has roughly 150,000 clones, with roughly three quarters found just once. The record originates from a study of cytomegalovirus exposure and HLA in healthy donors. Findings of the study overall: V- and J-gene trimming in TCR beta was tied to a missense DCLRE1C variant by an analysis performed later. Presence/absence analyses supposed approximately even sequencing depth among donors. Researchers reported from a later analysis that most CMV-associated TCR beta chains appeared HLA-restricted.

The germline V gene has CDR1 SGHTS and CDR2 YDEGEE. J gave up 6 bases and V 4 bases, and 4 bases lay outside the gene matches. The CDR3 has 15 residues. The chain couples TRBV5-8 to TRBJ2-1; 13 bases map to TRBD2. The source is a young woman in good health and CMV-seronegative. Sample: PBMCs. The CDR3 nucleotides are TGTGCCAGCAGCCTGGGACTAGCGGGACTCAATGAGCAGTTCTTC. This encodes CASSLGLAGLNEQFF.